This T cell receptor beta chain was profiled in a study of blood T cell repertoires in COVID-19. Across the study: The study drew acute and convalescent COVID-19 samples from the United States, Italy and Spain. PBMCs, B-cell-depleted T cells, or T cells were the source of the cDNA or gDNA that made up the material.

V lost 3 bases to trimming and J lost 6 bases; unmatched junction nucleotides: 5. Looked up from germline, CDR1 is SGDLS and CDR2 is YYNGEE. There are 14 residues in the CDR3. Original data processing: How many nucleated cells were present was estimated from reference gene primer amplification. Data came from immunoSEQ multiplex PCR; TCRdb stores just in-frame clones and leaves some out. The V and J calls and clone size are taken from that table; D and trimming were inferred from the DNA. The sample yields about 360,000 clones, around 86% seen once. This TCR was sampled from a human donor in a cohort sampled during active COVID-19. The chain has TRBV9 and TRBJ1-5; 8 nucleotides align to TRBD1. Input material: peripheral blood. In nucleotides, the CDR3 is TGTGCCAGCAGCGCGGCAGGGGGCGGTCAGCCCCAGCATTTT. It is translated as CASSAAGGGQPQHF.